This T cell receptor beta chain comes out of a study of OX40 agonist ivuxolimab in advanced cancers. Background for the entire study: The costimulatory receptor OX40 (CD134) was targeted by ivuxolimab, a fully human IgG2 agonistic monoclonal antibody. In the dose-escalation cohort, over 65% of patients were male, and the mean age was approximately 55 years, with a range of roughly 20 to 79. Among the 52 dose-escalation patients, 19 had hepatocellular carcinoma, 15 or so melanoma, 9 renal cell carcinoma and 9 head and neck cancer. Partial responses were achieved by three dose-escalation patients, of whom one had hepatocellular carcinoma and two had cutaneous melanoma. Peripheral TCRbeta sequencing aimed to test whether ivuxolimab altered TCR sequence diversity and caused clonal T-cell expansion. Prior anti-PD-1, anti-PD-L1 or anti-CTLA-4 therapy was permitted, and approximately 41% of dose-escalation patients had received checkpoint inhibitors. Intravenous ivuxolimab was administered to patients every 2 weeks at six dose levels: 0.01, 0.1, 0.3, 1.5, 3 and 10 mg/kg. The paper describes the monotherapy dose-escalation part (N = 52 patients) of the phase I trial of ivuxolimab. General study outcomes and caveats: On average, CD8+ T cells showed more expanded clones than CD4+ T cells after ivuxolimab. Low levels of normalized T-cell clonal expansion were also shown by some nonresponding patients. In the 0.1-3.0 mg/kg groups, partial responders were among the patients with the lowest normalized peripheral clonal expansion, particularly in CD8+ T cells. At doses of 0.1 to 3.0 mg/kg, clonal expansion of both CD4+ and CD8+ T cells in blood was seen between baseline and week 6. The antigen specificity of the peripheral T cells that underwent clonal expansion was not determined.

A word on this clone: Its specific antigen is unknown. No base-level quality is on record; no much larger clone is a single base apart.

CDR1 and CDR2 are read off the germline V gene (reference sequence) as LNHDA and SQIVND. Deletion took 6 bases off V and 2 bases off J, with a span of 16 bases between the germline ends. The CDR3 runs 15 amino acids, cysteine and phenylalanine included. Kept here is only the CDR3 DNA, which spans 45 bases and is read in frame from base 1. For sequencing of the TCRbeta CDR3 region, genomic DNA was extracted from the sorted cells. The immunoSEQ Assay was used for sequencing of TCRbeta CDR3 regions. The source is immuneACCESS, and TCRdb retained only in-frame sequences with V and J called. Part of the clones is not carried over; for the studies checked, unresolved V genes explain less than half of this, and the remainder is unexplained. The sample has around 26,000 clones on record, approximately 80% of them singletons. 32% of the sample goes to the ten largest clones. The trial excluded patients who had a history of autoimmune disease or were on systemic immunosuppression. Peripheral blood for TCR sequencing was collected from all dose cohorts at baseline, on cycle 4 day 1, and on cycle 7 day 1. The samples were drawn from a first-in-human, open-label, multicenter phase I dose-escalation trial of ivuxolimab. The trial enrolled adults with locally advanced or metastatic head and neck squamous cell, hepatocellular, melanoma or renal cell carcinoma. Before TCR sequencing, CD4+ T cells and CD8+ T cells from peripheral blood were sorted into separate populations.

The material was CD4+ or CD8+ T cells sorted from blood, obtained in a trial of the OX40 agonist ivuxolimab. This TCR was recovered from an adult with an advanced solid tumor such as melanoma, head and neck, liver or kidney cancer. The sequence is built from TRBV19 and TRBJ1-1, with no confident D gene call. The bases are TGTGCCAGTAGGTTTATTTGGGGAACCAACACTGAAGCTTTCTTT. This sequence encodes CASRFIWGTNTEAFF. Extended through the reference TRBV19 and TRBJ1-1 proteins, this CDR3 yields the full variable domain: DGGITQSPKYLFRKEGQNVTLSCEQNLNHDAMYWYRQDPGQGLRLIYYSQIVNDFQKGDIAEGYSVSREKKESFPLTVTSAQKNPTAFYLCASRFIWGTNTEAFFGQGTRLTVV.